The next 25 T cell receptor beta chains were all read from a single sample in a study of cytomegalovirus exposure and HLA in healthy donors (dated 2017 in TCRdb). Receptor libraries were prepared by the immunoSEQ multiplex PCR assay. For the multiplex PCR, a mixture combining 60 forward primers for TCR Vbeta segments and 13 reverse primers for TCR Jbeta segments was used. TCRdb's version of the immuneACCESS table is confined to in-frame rearrangements and falls short of the full clone set. An unresolved V gene accounts for under half of the shortfall where checked; the remainder is of unknown origin. The sample records 140,000 to 150,000 clones, 66% of which are singletons. The leading ten clones occupy around 6.3% of the sample. The sample was PBMCs. These receptors were taken from a woman in her fifties or sixties in good health and CMV-seronegative.

In its sample, this clone was seen a few times. The rearrangement links TRBV2 to TRBJ2-2; TRBD2 matches at 8 bases. CDR1 and CDR2 (germline): SNHLY, FYNNEI. The length of the CDR3 is 14 residues. Losses at the gene ends were 7 bases for V and 5 bases for J; bases not matched to a gene: 6. CDR3 nucleotide sequence: TGTGCCAGCAAAGCGGGAGTGTTAACCGGGGAGCTGTTTTTT. It is translated as CASKAGVLTGELFF.

The J gene is TRBJ2-3, the V gene TRBV7-2; TRBD2 matches at 14 bases. V lost 6 bases, J lost 1 base, and 3 bases stayed unmatched. The CDR3 runs 16 residues. CDR1 SGHTA and CDR2 FQGNSA come from the germline V gene. CDR3 loop: CASSRLAGGGTDTQYF. CDR3 coding DNA: TGTGCCAGCAGTCGACTAGCGGGAGGGGGCACAGATACGCAGTATTTT. Drawing the rest from reference TRBV7-2 and TRBJ2-3, the complete variable domain is GAGVSQSPSNKVTEKGKDVELRCDPISGHTALYWYRQSLGQGLEFLIYFQGNSAPDKSGLPSDRFSAERTGGSVSTLTIQRTQQEDSAVYLCASSRLAGGGTDTQYFGPGTRLTVL.

J is TRBJ2-1 and V is TRBV5-6; perhaps TRBD2 as D (6 bases). The CDR3 sequence is 14 residues long. V dropped 4 bases and J dropped 8 bases, with 16 bases sitting between them. The germline V gene has CDR1 SGHDT and CDR2 YYEEEE. CDR3 sequence reads: CASSPRGKGDEQFF. CDR3 coding DNA: TGTGCCAGCAGCCCCCGGGGGAAAGGGGATGAGCAGTTCTTC.

The V and J genes are TRBV7-9 and TRBJ1-1; 10 bases fit TRBD1. The ends lost 2 bases at V and 10 bases at J; junction bases unmatched: 7. The CDR3 is 14 amino acids. The germline V gene has CDR1 SEHNR and CDR2 FQNEAQ (reference sequence). CDR3 loop: CASSLSGQGGTAFF. The DNA of the CDR3 is TGTGCCAGCAGCTTAAGTGGACAGGGGGGAACAGCTTTCTTT.

The gene calls are TRBV7-2 and TRBJ2-1, with 7 nucleotides matching TRBD2. The ends lost 7 bases at V and 6 bases at J; junction bases unmatched: 12. Germline CDR1 SGHTA, CDR2 FQGNSA. CDR3 length: 15 residues. CDR3 sequence (DNA): TGTGCCAGCACCGTCGGGGGGACTACGCCCAATGAGCAGTTCTTC. Protein product: CASTVGGTTPNEQFF.

This clone showed up just once. This specimen includes other DNA sequences encoding the same CDR3. This chain joins TRBV9 and TRBJ2-3, with D possibly being TRBD1 (8 bases). V lost 1 base and J 0 bases, leaving 21 bases between the germline ends. The CDR3 is made up of 19 amino acids. From germline, CDR1 is SGDLS and CDR2 YYNGEE. DNA of the CDR3: TGTGCCAGCAGCGTAACGGACAGGGACGCTAGCGGAAGCACAGATACGCAGTATTTT. Encoded protein: CASSVTDRDASGSTDTQYF.

As regards this clone: The sample has other DNA sequences that encode this CDR3 too. The V and J genes are TRBV6-5 and TRBJ1-1; TRBD1 is a possible D gene (5 bases). V was shortened by 6 bases and J by 0 bases, with 11 bases between the two germline ends. This CDR3 region has 14 residues. Germline CDR1 is MNHEY and CDR2 is SVGAGI. The CDR3 DNA sequence: TGTGCCAGCAGCCCGACAGTCATGAACACTGAAGCTTTCTTT. The encoded protein is CASSPTVMNTEAFF.

V is TRBV21-1 and J is TRBJ1-2; whether TRBD1, the table's D call, matches the DNA was not checked. TRBV21-1 is noted as a pseudogene. The CDR3 is made up of 14 amino acids. CDR3 coding DNA: TGTGCCAGCACGGACAGATTGTTTAACTATGGCTACACCTTC. It codes for CASTDRLFNYGYTF.

The chain has TRBV6-1 and TRBJ2-5; TRBD2 matches at 8 bases. V shed 1 base and J 5 bases; nucleotides not matched to a gene: 6. The CDR3 consists of 15 residues. Germline values: CDR1 MNHNS, CDR2 SASEGT. The CDR3 loop reads CASSEGLAITETQYF. CDR3 nucleotide sequence: TGTGCCAGCAGTGAAGGACTAGCGATTACGGAGACCCAGTACTTC.

In nucleotides, the CDR3 is TGTGCCAGCAGCCGTTCTAGCGGCTACACAGATACGCAGTATTTT. Encoded protein: CASSRSSGYTDTQYF. The V and J genes are TRBV7-2 and TRBJ2-3; TRBD2 matches at 7 bases. The germline V gene encodes CDR1 SGHTA and CDR2 FQGNSA. Trimming at V came to 5 bases and at J to 2 bases, leaving 7 bases not matched to a gene. This CDR3 has 15 amino acids.

The chain is built from TRBV28 and TRBJ1-5; 8 positions agree with TRBD1. Germline values: CDR1 MDHEN, CDR2 SYDVKM. This CDR3 has 15 residues. V shed 2 bases and J 7 bases; nucleotides not matched to a gene: 7. CDR3 in DNA: TGTGCCAGCAGTTTACGCCAGGGGGCCGGGCAGCCCCAGCATTTT. Translating gives CASSLRQGAGQPQHF.

V is TRBV7-7 and J is TRBJ2-1, with D perhaps TRBD2 (6 bases). This CDR3 is 13 amino acids long. CDR1 is SSHAT and CDR2 is FNYEAQ in the germline V gene (reference sequence). In DNA form, the CDR3 reads TGTGCTAGCGGATCGGGGGTTGGGAATGAGCAGTTCTTC. It is translated as CASGSGVGNEQFF.

In this sample, this clone turned up once. The CDR3 DNA reads as TGCGCCAGCAGCTCGGAGGGCAGGACAGGCTACACCTTC. Protein: CASSSEGRTGYTF. The chain employs TRBV5-1 and TRBJ1-2; tentative D call: TRBD1 (5 bases). The CDR3 is 13 residues long. The germline V and J ends were trimmed by 3 bases and 8 bases, with 14 bases remaining between them. Germline CDR1 is SGHRS and CDR2 is YFSETQ. The full variable domain, with the rest looked up from reference TRBV5-1 and TRBJ1-2, is KAGVTQTPRYLIKTRGQQVTLSCSPISGHRSVSWYQQTPGQGLQFLFEYFSETQRNKGNFPGRFSGRQFSNSRSEMNVSTLELGDSALYLCASSSEGRTGYTFGSGTRLTVV.

This chain connects TRBV28 to TRBJ2-4; 9 nucleotides line up with TRBD1. This CDR3 spans 15 amino acids. CDR1 is MDHEN, CDR2 SYDVKM, per germline. The V gene end was trimmed by 8 bases and the J gene end by 4 bases; junction bases not matched to a gene: 9. The CDR3 bases are TGTGCCAGCTCCCGGGGCGGGACAGGGAAAAACATTCAGTACTTC. Translated, it gives CASSRGGTGKNIQYF. Supplemented by reference TRBV28 and TRBJ2-4, the full variable domain reads DVKVTQSSRYLVKRTGEKVFLECVQDMDHENMFWYRQDPGLGLRLIYFSYDVKMKEKGDIPEGYSVSREKKERFSLILESASTNQTSMYLCASSRGGTGKNIQYFGAGTRLSVL.

This clone was found a few times. The chain links TRBV5-8 to TRBJ1-2; tentatively, D is TRBD1 (5 bases). The germline V gene has CDR1 SGHTS and CDR2 YDEGEE. This CDR3 is 15 amino acids long. V was cut by 0 bases and J by 9 bases, with 18 bases left in between. The CDR3 loop reads CASSLADTLSRRYTF. CDR3 sequence (DNA): TGTGCCAGCAGCTTGGCGGACACCCTTTCGAGGCGCTACACCTTC.

The chain couples TRBV7-9 to TRBJ1-2; a weak D match, TRBD1 (6 bases). Trimming removed 3 bases from V and 8 bases from J, with 16 bases in between. CDR1 is SEHNR and CDR2 is FQNEAQ in the germline V gene (reference sequence). This CDR3 spans 14 amino acids. The CDR3 coding sequence is TGTGCCAGCAGCTTTAGAGCAGGGGAAGGAGGCTACACCTTC. Translated, it gives CASSFRAGEGGYTF.

The chain carries TRBV7-2 and TRBJ1-2; possibly TRBD1 for D (6 bases). Looked up from germline, CDR1 is SGHTA and CDR2 is FQGNSA. CDR3 length: 15 residues. V shed 1 base and J shed 4 bases, with 13 bases lying between them. The CDR3 region is CASSLDRDTLYGYTF. Here the CDR3 DNA reads TGTGCCAGCAGCTTAGATCGGGACACACTCTATGGCTACACCTTC.

This clone was counted a single time. The chain uses TRBV27 and TRBJ2-2; D unresolved. The V end was cut by 6 bases, the J end by 6 bases, with 11 bases between. Germline V lookup: CDR1 MNHEY, CDR2 SMNVEV (reference sequence). This CDR3 is built from 13 residues. Here the CDR3 reads CASSPLVPGELFF. CDR3 nucleotide sequence: TGTGCCAGCAGCCCTCTCGTCCCCGGGGAGCTGTTTTTT.

In this sample, this clone turned up a few times. This chain uses TRBV2 with TRBJ2-5; weak D call: TRBD2 (5 bases). V was pared by 4 bases and J by 4 bases, with 16 bases between. Germline assignment: CDR1 SNHLY and CDR2 FYNNEI. This CDR3 is 15 amino acids long. The CDR3 DNA reads as TGTGCCAGCAGTGCCAATCTAGCAGAGGGAGAGACCCAGTACTTC. Translating gives CASSANLAEGETQYF.

This clone was seen a few times. The chain uses TRBV4-3 and TRBJ1-2; 7 nucleotides align to TRBD1. Germline CDR1 and CDR2: LGHNA and YSLEER. J gave up 2 bases and V 4 bases, and 4 bases lay outside the gene matches. The CDR3 contains 14 residues. In DNA form, the CDR3 reads TGCGCCAGCAGCCCCTCACAGGGGAACTATGGCTACACCTTC. This sequence encodes CASSPSQGNYGYTF.

This chain connects TRBV27 to TRBJ1-4; the match to TRBD1 covers 7 bases. Trimming cost V 8 bases and J 7 bases; bases outside gene matches: 10. Per germline, CDR1 MNHEY and CDR2 SMNVEV (reference sequence). The CDR3 runs 14 residues. DNA of the CDR3: TGTGCCAGCTCCATACAGGGGCGGGGTGAAAAACTGTTTTTT. Its protein product is CASSIQGRGEKLFF.

The sample holds one count of this clone. The chain combines TRBV15 with TRBJ2-3; perhaps TRBD1 as D (5 bases). V was cut by 6 bases and J by 0 bases, with 13 bases left in between. The germline CDR1 and CDR2 sequences are LNHNV and YYDKDF (reference sequence). The CDR3 extends over 15 amino acids. CDR3 sequence: CATRKTTESTDTQYF. The DNA for the CDR3 is TGTGCCACCAGGAAGACGACAGAGAGCACAGATACGCAGTATTTT.

The V and J genes are TRBV2 and TRBJ2-4; 13 nucleotides line up with TRBD2. V lost 6 bases to trimming and J lost 9 bases; unmatched junction nucleotides: 8. The CDR3 totals 15 residues. Germline values: CDR1 SNHLY, CDR2 FYNNEI. The CDR3 is CASSRTSGGYGIQYF. The DNA for the CDR3 is TGTGCCAGCAGCCGGACTAGCGGGGGTTATGGCATTCAGTACTTC. Complete variable domain (other parts from reference TRBV2 and TRBJ2-4): EPEVTQTPSHQVTQMGQEVILRCVPISNHLYFYWYRQILGQKVEFLVSFYNNEISEKSEIFDDQFSVERPDGSNFTLKIRSTKLEDSAMYFCASSRTSGGYGIQYFGAGTRLSVL.

This sequence joins TRBV7-2 and TRBJ1-2; D not certain. Trimming removed 1 base at V and 8 bases at J, with 8 bases between. CDR3 size: 12 residues. Germline V CDR1 and CDR2: SGHTA, FQGNSA. CDR3 amino acids: CASSLGYLGYTF. Here the CDR3 DNA reads TGTGCCAGCAGCTTAGGTTATTTGGGCTACACCTTC.

The chain combines TRBV19 with TRBJ2-1; 9 bases line up with TRBD1. The germline V gene has CDR1 LNHDA and CDR2 SQIVND (reference sequence). Unmatched junction bases numbered 5, after V lost 1 base and J lost 4 bases. This CDR3 has 16 residues. The CDR3 DNA follows: TGTGCCAGTAGTATAGTAGGAGGACAGGGGTACAATGAGCAGTTCTTC. It codes for CASSIVGGQGYNEQFF.